A single sample gave rise to the 10 T cell receptor beta chains below, sequenced in a study of blood T cells in healthy people across ages. Sample-barcoded 5' priming and a J-beta primer mix drove a second PCR of roughly 6 to 12 cycles. TCRdb passed the 5' RACE reads through MiXCR, listing each CDR3 protein once. The table shows roughly 1.7 million distinct CDR3 sequences, with around 35% occurring only once. Sequenced material: blood. Receptors were obtained from a woman in her thirties in good health.

The chain links TRBV4-1 to TRBJ2-5; D gene uncertain. Deletions cut 0 bases from V and 5 bases from J, with 10 bases between. Germline-derived CDR1 and CDR2 are MGHRA and YSYEKL. This CDR3 comprises 14 residues. The CDR3 spells CASSQDPSAETQYF. CDR3 in DNA: TGCGCCAGCAGCCAAGATCCGAGCGCGGAGACCCAGTACTTC.

V gene TRBV29-1 combines with J gene TRBJ2-1; D remains unclear. Per the germline V gene, CDR1 is SQVTM and CDR2 is ANQGSEA. The ends were cut back, 3 bases at V and 3 bases at J, with 18 bases in the middle. The CDR3 is 16 residues long. The CDR3 region has the DNA TGCAGCGTTGACCTACTACCCACAATGCTCTACAATGAGCAGTTCTTC. Its protein is CSVDLLPTMLYNEQFF.

This clonotype has just a few counts. The rearrangement uses TRBV7-8 and TRBJ1-2, with 12 bases that match TRBD1. Germline-derived CDR1 and CDR2 are SGHVS and FQNEAQ. Trimming took 1 base from V and 4 from J; bases not matched to a gene: 13. This CDR3 contains 19 residues. CDR3 nucleotide sequence: TGTGCCAGCAGCTTAGGCCCCCAAGCCCGGGGACAGGGGGCCTATGGCTACACCTTC. Its protein is CASSLGPQARGQGAYGYTF.

In its sample, this clonotype was seen a few times. The V gene is TRBV10-3, the J gene TRBJ2-7; 7 nucleotides match TRBD1. CDR3 length: 14 amino acids. The ends lost 10 bases at V and 3 bases at J; junction bases unmatched: 12. Germline CDR1 reads ENHRY; CDR2 reads SYGVKD. CDR3 nucleotides: TGTGCCACCCGACAGGGAGAAGGGCTCTACGAGCAGTACTTC. Its translation is CATRQGEGLYEQYF.

This clonotype was detected once. This may be a read error, as it is one base from a much larger clone. The chain joins TRBV29-1 to TRBJ2-1; maybe TRBD2 (6 bases). This CDR3 is built from 14 residues. V was pared by 7 bases and J by 2 bases, with 15 bases between. Germline V gives CDR1 SQVTM, CDR2 ANQGSEA. The CDR3 here is CSAWGESPYNEQFF. DNA for the CDR3: TGCAGCGCCTGGGGGGAGAGCCCCTACAATGAGCAGTTCTTC.

This clonotype was recorded once. A single base separates this from a much larger clone, so it may be a read error. The chain uses TRBV20-1 and TRBJ2-1, with TRBD1 matching over 9 bases. The V and J ends lost 1 base and 7 bases, in that order; junction bases with no gene match: 5. There are 14 residues in the CDR3. Per the germline V gene, CDR1 is DFQATT and CDR2 is SNEGSKA (reference sequence). The CDR3 nucleotides are TGCAGTGCTAGAGCCGGGACAGGGCGGAATGAGCAGTTCTTC. This encodes CSARAGTGRNEQFF.

This rearrangement joins TRBV3-1 to TRBJ1-4, with D unclear. V was shortened by 5 bases and J by 5 bases, with 12 bases between the two germline ends. This CDR3 is 14 amino acids long. Per the germline V gene, CDR1 is LGHDT and CDR2 is YNNKEL (reference sequence). The DNA for the CDR3 is TGTGCCAGCAGCGACGGGATAGTAAATGAAAAACTGTTTTTT. It translates to CASSDGIVNEKLFF. The full variable domain, completed using reference TRBV3-1 and TRBJ1-4, is DTAVSQTPKYLVTQMGNDKSIKCEQNLGHDTMYWYKQDSKKFLKIMFSYNNKELIINETVPNRFSPKSPDKAHLNLHINSLELGDSAVYFCASSDGIVNEKLFFGSGTQLSVL.

The sample holds a few counts of this clonotype. The chain has TRBV20-1 and TRBJ1-5; 7 nucleotides align to TRBD1. The CDR3 has 14 amino acids. Germline V gene sequence: CDR1 DFQATT, CDR2 SNEGSKA (reference sequence). V trimming: 6 bases; J trimming: 8 bases; junction bases outside the gene matches: 13. The CDR3 DNA is TGCAGTGCCCAAGGGGGAGGGGGCGGGGAGCCCCAGCATTTT. Its protein is CSAQGGGGGEPQHF.

This clonotype was counted between two and nine times. V and J are TRBV10-3 and TRBJ2-2; weak D call: TRBD1 (6 bases). The CDR3 extends over 15 amino acids. The ends were cut back, 4 bases at V and 1 base at J, with 10 bases in the middle. Looked up from germline, CDR1 is ENHRY and CDR2 is SYGVKD. CDR3: CAISGPRGNTGELFF. CDR3 nucleotides: TGTGCCATCAGTGGGCCCAGGGGGAACACCGGGGAGCTGTTTTTT.

The V gene is TRBV27, the J gene TRBJ2-4; 12 nucleotides match TRBD2. There are 13 residues in the CDR3. The V segment lost 8 bases and the J segment 15 bases; nucleotides outside the gene matches: 11. Germline V CDR1 and CDR2: MNHEY, SMNVEV (reference sequence). The CDR3 DNA reads as TGTGCCAGCCGACCCCTGACTAGCGGGGGCTGGTACTTC. This codes for CASRPLTSGGWYF.